This passage covers 29 T cell receptor beta chains from one sample sequenced in a study of T cell repertoires in cytomegalovirus infection. A single record per CDR3 protein comes from TCRdb applying MiXCR to the reads. The table lists 200,000 to 300,000 distinct CDR3 sequences, around 6.2% of them singletons. Sequencing was done on a sample of PBMCs. The source is a human donor in good health (CMV status not recorded). Some clones in this sample may be carry-over from other donors' samples.

The sample holds many counts of this clonotype. CDR3 loop: CSARYQLYADTQYF. The CDR3 coding sequence is TGCAGTGCTAGATATCAGCTTTATGCAGATACGCAGTATTTT. The genes are TRBV20-1 and TRBJ2-3; D remains unclear. CDR3 length: 14 residues. Per germline, CDR1 DFQATT and CDR2 SNEGSKA (reference sequence). V lost 2 bases and J lost 4, with 13 bases in between.

Ten or more counts support this clonotype. The chain uses TRBV15 and TRBJ1-2; D gene uncertain. This CDR3 is built from 18 residues. Germline-derived CDR1 and CDR2 are LNHNV and YYDKDF (reference sequence). Trimming took 0 bases from V and 0 from J, leaving 17 bases between them. The CDR3 DNA follows: TGTGCCACCAGCAGAGATAAATCGCGGGCCGCTTCTAACTATGGCTACACCTTC. Translated: CATSRDKSRAASNYGYTF. Variable domain in full (rest from reference TRBV15 and TRBJ1-2): DAMVIQNPRYQVTQFGKPVTLSCSQTLNHNVMYWYQQKSSQAPKLLFHYYDKDFNNEADTPDNFQSRRPNTSFCFLDIRSPGLGDTAMYLCATSRDKSRAASNYGYTFGSGTRLTVV.

V gene TRBV2 combines with J gene TRBJ2-5, with 9 bases identical to TRBD2. The CDR3 sequence is 17 residues long. Per the germline V gene, CDR1 is SNHLY and CDR2 is FYNNEI. Germline trimming cut 5 bases from V and 3 bases from J; bases unmatched to any gene: 13. The CDR3 protein is CASSPNWGGGAEETQYF. The CDR3 DNA reads TGTGCCAGCAGTCCGAATTGGGGCGGGGGGGCGGAAGAGACCCAGTACTTC.

This clonotype was seen ten or more times. V and J are TRBV5-1 and TRBJ2-7; D may be TRBD1 or TRBD2 (5 bases each). CDR3 length equals 17 residues. Germline V gene sequence: CDR1 SGHRS, CDR2 YFSETQ. V dropped 4 bases and J dropped 0 bases, with 20 bases sitting between them. The CDR3 here is CASSLRFGDPLSYEQYF. The DNA for the CDR3 is TGCGCCAGCAGCCTACGTTTTGGGGACCCGCTCTCCTACGAGCAGTACTTC.

This clonotype was seen repeatedly, ten times or more. The chain couples TRBV5-6 to TRBJ2-2; D may be TRBD1 (6 bases). Germline CDR1 reads SGHDT; CDR2 reads YYEEEE. V shed 4 bases and J shed 5 bases, with 15 bases lying between them. CDR3 size: 15 residues. The CDR3 here is CASSRWDTTTGELFF. The DNA of the CDR3 is TGTGCCAGCAGCAGGTGGGACACGACTACCGGGGAGCTGTTTTTT.

This clonotype was detected a few times. The chain recombines TRBV27 with TRBJ1-2; no definite D call. The germline V gene encodes CDR1 MNHEY and CDR2 SMNVEV (reference sequence). The CDR3 spans 13 residues. Trimming pared 0 bases from V and 6 bases from J, leaving 8 bases between. The CDR3 sequence is CASSLSRQNGYTF. The CDR3 DNA follows: TGTGCCAGCAGTTTATCGCGGCAGAATGGCTACACCTTC.

This clonotype was counted a few times. The chain is built from TRBV6-2 or TRBV6-3 and TRBJ1-5; TRBD1 matches 7 bases. Trimming cost V 5 bases and J 3 bases; bases outside gene matches: 4. CDR1 is MNHEY and CDR2 is SVGEGT in the germline V gene. This CDR3 is built from 14 residues. In DNA, the CDR3 is TGTGCCAGCAGTAAGACAGGGAACAATCAGCCCCAGCATTTT. Amino acids: CASSKTGNNQPQHF.

The V and J genes are TRBV6-2 or TRBV6-3 and TRBJ2-7; D possibly corresponds to TRBD1 (6 bases). Germline assignment: CDR1 MNHEY and CDR2 SVGEGT. The ends were cut back, 8 bases at V and 0 bases at J, with 14 bases in the middle. The CDR3 runs 14 residues. DNA for the CDR3: TGTGCCAGCGGACTCAGGGGTAGCTCCTACGAGCAGTACTTC. Its translation: CASGLRGSSYEQYF.

In this sample, this clonotype turned up many times. V gene TRBV19 combines with J gene TRBJ2-7, with unresolved D. The CDR3 covers 14 residues. Deletions cut 3 bases from V and 5 bases from J, with 14 bases between. The germline V gene has CDR1 LNHDA and CDR2 SQIVND (reference sequence). The CDR3: CASSILPRQDEQYF. CDR3 DNA sequence: TGTGCCAGTAGTATTCTCCCCCGGCAGGACGAGCAGTACTTC.

This clonotype was observed many times. The chain combines TRBV10-3 with TRBJ2-3, with 7 bases identical to TRBD2. Per germline, CDR1 ENHRY and CDR2 SYGVKD. V dropped 0 bases and J dropped 6; count of bases not matched to a gene: 3. The CDR3 consists of 14 residues. CDR3 region: CAISESLLADTQYF. Written as DNA, the CDR3 is TGTGCCATCAGTGAGTCCCTACTAGCGGATACGCAGTATTTT.

This clonotype has at least ten counts. The chain uses TRBV7-2 and TRBJ2-5, with D perhaps matching TRBD2 (7 bases). The germline V gene has CDR1 SGHTA and CDR2 FQGNSA. Trimming stripped 5 bases from V and 5 bases from J, with 18 bases between. This CDR3 region has 15 residues. CDR3 nucleotides: TGTGCCAGCAGCCCCCCGTGGCGGGGGCGGGAGACCCAGTACTTC. It translates to CASSPPWRGRETQYF.

This clonotype has only a few counts. The chain recombines TRBV5-4 with TRBJ2-1; 8 bases fit TRBD1. CDR3 length: 16 residues. CDR1 is SGHNT and CDR2 is YYREEE in the germline V gene (reference sequence). V lost 4 bases and J lost 0; bases outside the gene matches: 6. CDR3 nucleotides: TGTGCCAGCAGCGGCACCGGGACAGGCTCCTACAATGAGCAGTTCTTC. This gives the protein CASSGTGTGSYNEQFF.

The V call is TRBV9, the J call TRBJ2-6; D is uncertain. Germline V gene lookup returns CDR1 SGDLS and CDR2 YYNGEE. The CDR3 covers 14 residues. V lost 3 bases and J lost 5, with 9 bases in between. The CDR3 loop reads CASSGPYRANVLTF. The CDR3 region has the DNA TGTGCCAGCAGCGGGCCTTACAGGGCCAACGTCCTGACTTTC.

Many counts were recorded for this clonotype. The chain couples TRBV7-2 to TRBJ1-4, with D unclear. The V end was cut by 5 bases, the J end by 0 bases, with 16 bases between. CDR1 is SGHTA, CDR2 FQGNSA, per germline. The CDR3 contains 17 residues. CDR3 sequence: CASSTAGGSTTNEKLFF. The CDR3 DNA reads TGTGCCAGCAGCACGGCGGGCGGCAGTACAACTAATGAAAAACTGTTTTTT.

This clonotype was recorded at least ten times. The chain recombines TRBV7-6 with TRBJ1-6; 9 nucleotides agree with TRBD1. CDR3 length: 15 amino acids. The V segment lost 2 bases and the J segment 6 bases; nucleotides outside the gene matches: 2. Germline CDR1 is SGHVS and CDR2 is FNYEAQ. CDR3: CASSLWGQGNSPLHF. In DNA, the CDR3 is TGTGCCAGCAGCTTATGGGGACAGGGTAATTCACCCCTCCACTTT.

This clonotype was seen repeatedly, ten times or more. This chain links TRBV7-2 with TRBJ2-1, with 7 nucleotides matching TRBD1. CDR3 size: 13 residues. The trim removed 5 bases at V and 8 bases at J, leaving 6 bases unmatched. Germline CDR1 is SGHTA and CDR2 is FQGNSA. The CDR3 reads CASSPDRVDEQFF. The CDR3 region has the DNA TGTGCCAGCAGCCCAGACAGGGTGGATGAGCAGTTCTTC.

This clonotype appeared many times. The chain couples TRBV7-6 to TRBJ2-2; 7 nucleotides line up with TRBD1. The trim removed 11 bases at V and 0 bases at J, leaving 6 bases unmatched. Germline V lookup: CDR1 SGHVS, CDR2 FNYEAQ. There are 14 residues in the CDR3. CDR3 in DNA: TGTGCCTCCCAGGACAGGTCGAACACCGGGGAGCTGTTTTTT. Translating gives CASQDRSNTGELFF.

This clonotype was observed many times. V usage is TRBV2 and J usage is TRBJ1-2; the match to TRBD1 covers 10 bases. There are 15 residues in the CDR3. Germline V lookup: CDR1 SNHLY, CDR2 FYNNEI. Unmatched junction bases numbered 5, after V lost 2 bases and J lost 5 bases. CDR3 sequence: CASSEPGQGWYGYTF. The DNA of the CDR3 is TGTGCCAGCAGTGAACCGGGACAGGGGTGGTATGGCTACACCTTC. The full variable domain, in which reference TRBV2 and TRBJ1-2 provide the parts outside the CDR3, is EPEVTQTPSHQVTQMGQEVILRCVPISNHLYFYWYRQILGQKVEFLVSFYNNEISEKSEIFDDQFSVERPDGSNFTLKIRSTKLEDSAMYFCASSEPGQGWYGYTFGSGTRLTVV.

This clonotype has just a few counts. This chain uses TRBV5-1 with TRBJ2-7; D may be TRBD2 (6 bases). Germline assignment: CDR1 SGHRS and CDR2 YFSETQ. V lost 6 bases, J lost 2 bases, and 12 bases lay in between. This CDR3 region has 13 residues. CDR3 amino acids: CASNDAGTYEQYF. CDR3 DNA sequence: TGCGCCAGCAACGATGCGGGAACCTACGAGCAGTACTTC. The variable domain in full, with the rest retrieved from reference TRBV5-1 and TRBJ2-7, is KAGVTQTPRYLIKTRGQQVTLSCSPISGHRSVSWYQQTPGQGLQFLFEYFSETQRNKGNFPGRFSGRQFSNSRSEMNVSTLELGDSALYLCASNDAGTYEQYFGPGTRLTVT.

This clonotype has at least ten counts. The chain links TRBV7-2 to TRBJ2-7, with TRBD2 as a possible D gene (6 bases). Germline V gives CDR1 SGHTA, CDR2 FQGNSA. With 1 base removed from V and 7 bases from J, the gap between germline ends came to 11 bases. The CDR3 has 13 amino acids. The DNA for the CDR3 is TGTGCCAGCAGCTTAGTGCGGGGTGAGGAGCAGTACTTC. It encodes CASSLVRGEEQYF.

V gene TRBV20-1 combines with J gene TRBJ1-1; possible D gene TRBD1, 6 bases. CDR1 and CDR2 (germline): DFQATT, SNEGSKA (reference sequence). The CDR3 runs 12 residues. V was pared by 6 bases and J by 4 bases, with 12 bases between. The CDR3 here is CSAPVGATEAFF. For the CDR3, the DNA is TGCAGTGCCCCCGTGGGGGCCACTGAAGCTTTCTTT.

This clonotype occurred many times. The chain recombines TRBV28 with TRBJ1-6, with D unclear. Germline assignment: CDR1 MDHEN and CDR2 SYDVKM. The CDR3 sequence is 13 residues long. Trimming cost V 3 bases and J 8 bases, with 8 bases left between them. DNA for the CDR3: TGTGCCAGCAGTTTGGGCACAGATTCACCCCTCCACTTT. Its translation is CASSLGTDSPLHF.

Many counts were recorded for this clonotype. This chain uses TRBV4-2 with TRBJ2-5, with D maybe TRBD2 (6 bases). The V end lost 1 base, the J end lost 5 bases, and 11 bases lay between the germline ends. CDR1 and CDR2 (germline): LGHNA, YNFKEQ. The CDR3 has 14 residues. The CDR3, as DNA: TGTGCCAGCAGCCAAGTTGGAGGGGAGGAGACCCAGTACTTC. Protein product: CASSQVGGEETQYF.

This clonotype occurred many times. The J gene is TRBJ2-5, the V gene TRBV7-8; D call uncertain. Germline V gene data show CDR1 as SGHVS and CDR2 as FQNEAQ. V lost 3 bases, J lost 7 bases, and 12 bases lay in between. This CDR3 comprises 13 residues. The CDR3 region is CASSFLEWGTQYF. In DNA, the CDR3 is TGTGCCAGCAGCTTTCTAGAATGGGGGACCCAGTACTTC. Complete variable domain (other parts from reference TRBV7-8 and TRBJ2-5): GAGVSQSPRYKVAKRGQDVALRCDPISGHVSLFWYQQALGQGPEFLTYFQNEAQLDKSGLPSDRFFAERPEGSVSTLKIQRTQQEDSAVYLCASSFLEWGTQYFGPGTRLLVL.

At least ten counts were recorded for this clonotype. The V gene is TRBV5-1, the J gene TRBJ2-7, with 9 bases aligning to TRBD2. The CDR3 is made up of 16 amino acids. Per germline, CDR1 SGHRS and CDR2 YFSETQ. V trimming: 0 bases; J trimming: 0 bases; junction bases outside the gene matches: 4. The CDR3, as DNA: TGCGCCAGCAGCTTGGGCCCTAGCGGGGTCTCCTACGAGCAGTACTTC. Residues: CASSLGPSGVSYEQYF.

In its sample, this clonotype was seen a few times. The rearrangement links TRBV20-1 to TRBJ2-3; possibly TRBD1 for D (5 bases). This CDR3 contains 11 residues. Germline CDR1 is DFQATT and CDR2 is SNEGSKA (reference sequence). Trimming removed 6 bases from V and 6 bases from J, with 10 bases in between. The CDR3 DNA follows: TGCAGTGCCGTGAAGGGGGATACGCAGTATTTT. Translation: CSAVKGDTQYF.

The rearrangement joins TRBV20-1 to TRBJ2-3; D might be TRBD2 (5 bases). Germline CDR1 is DFQATT and CDR2 is SNEGSKA (reference sequence). This CDR3 region has 13 residues. V was cut by 2 bases and J by 6 bases, with 12 bases left in between. The CDR3 coding sequence is TGCAGTGCTAGAAAATTGGGAGCGGATACGCAGTATTTT. This gives the protein CSARKLGADTQYF.

The rearrangement links TRBV15 to TRBJ1-1, with D perhaps matching TRBD1 (6 bases). CDR3 size: 16 residues. Between the trimmed V and J ends, which lost 1 base and 0 bases, there was a span of 12 bases. The germline V gene encodes CDR1 LNHNV and CDR2 YYDKDF (reference sequence). As DNA, the CDR3 is TGTGCCACCAGCAGAGGGGGGCGCAGGTTGAACACTGAAGCTTTCTTT. It encodes CATSRGGRRLNTEAFF.

This clonotype was detected ten times or more. J is TRBJ1-1 and V is TRBV29-1; no clear D gene. The CDR3 loop spans 13 amino acids. Germline V gene data show CDR1 as SQVTM and CDR2 as ANQGSEA. Trimming took 7 bases from V and 0 from J, leaving 12 bases between them. CDR3 sequence reads: CSGAEVVNTEAFF. The CDR3 nucleotides are TGCAGCGGGGCGGAGGTGGTGAACACTGAAGCTTTCTTT.